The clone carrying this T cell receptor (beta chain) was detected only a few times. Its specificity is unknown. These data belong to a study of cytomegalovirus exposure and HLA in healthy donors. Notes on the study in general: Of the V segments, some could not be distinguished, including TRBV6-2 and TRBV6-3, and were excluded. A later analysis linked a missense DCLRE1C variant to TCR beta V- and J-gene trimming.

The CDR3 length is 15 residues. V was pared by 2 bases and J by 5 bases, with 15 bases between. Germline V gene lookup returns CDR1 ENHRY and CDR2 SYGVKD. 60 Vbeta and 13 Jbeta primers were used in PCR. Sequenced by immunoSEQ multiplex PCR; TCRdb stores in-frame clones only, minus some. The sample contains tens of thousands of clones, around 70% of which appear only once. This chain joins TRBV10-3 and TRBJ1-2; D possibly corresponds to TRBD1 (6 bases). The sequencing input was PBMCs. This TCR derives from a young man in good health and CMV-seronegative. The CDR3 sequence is CAISEEQGFPYGYTF. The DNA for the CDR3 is TGTGCCATCAGTGAGGAACAGGGCTTTCCGTATGGCTACACCTTC.